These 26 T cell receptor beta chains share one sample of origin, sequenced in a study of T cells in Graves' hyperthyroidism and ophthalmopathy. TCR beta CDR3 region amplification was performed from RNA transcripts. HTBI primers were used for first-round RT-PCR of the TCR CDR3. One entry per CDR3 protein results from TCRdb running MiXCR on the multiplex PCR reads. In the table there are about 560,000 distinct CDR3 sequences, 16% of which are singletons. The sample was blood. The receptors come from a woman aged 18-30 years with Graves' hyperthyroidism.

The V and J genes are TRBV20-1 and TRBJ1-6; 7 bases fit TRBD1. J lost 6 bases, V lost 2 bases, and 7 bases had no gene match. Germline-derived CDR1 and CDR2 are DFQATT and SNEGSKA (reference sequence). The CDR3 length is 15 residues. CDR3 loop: CSARFAGQLNSPLHF. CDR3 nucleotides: TGCAGTGCTAGATTCGCGGGACAGCTTAATTCACCCCTCCACTTT.

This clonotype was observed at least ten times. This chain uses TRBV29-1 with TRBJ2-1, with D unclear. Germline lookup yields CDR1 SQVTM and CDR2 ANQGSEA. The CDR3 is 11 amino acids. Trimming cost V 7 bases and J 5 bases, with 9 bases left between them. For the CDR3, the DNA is TGCAGCGGTCGACGGAACAATGAGCAGTTCTTC. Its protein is CSGRRNNEQFF.

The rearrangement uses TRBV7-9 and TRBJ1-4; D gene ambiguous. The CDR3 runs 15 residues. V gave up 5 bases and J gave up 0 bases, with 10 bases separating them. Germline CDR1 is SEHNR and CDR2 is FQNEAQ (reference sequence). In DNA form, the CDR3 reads TGTGCCAGCAGCGTGACACGAGCAACTAATGAAAAACTGTTTTTT. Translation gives CASSVTRATNEKLFF.

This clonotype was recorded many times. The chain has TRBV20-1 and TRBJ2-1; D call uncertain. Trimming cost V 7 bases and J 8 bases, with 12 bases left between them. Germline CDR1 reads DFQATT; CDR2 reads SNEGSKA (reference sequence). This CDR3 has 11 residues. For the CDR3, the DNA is TGCAGTGTCAGGTTTAATTATGAGCAGTTCTTC. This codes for CSVRFNYEQFF.

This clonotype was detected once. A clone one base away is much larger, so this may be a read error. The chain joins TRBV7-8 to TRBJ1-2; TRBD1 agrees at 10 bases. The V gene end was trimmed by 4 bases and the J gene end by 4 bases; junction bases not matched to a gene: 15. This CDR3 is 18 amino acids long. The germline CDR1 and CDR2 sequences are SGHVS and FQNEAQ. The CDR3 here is CASSYQLRDRGLGYGYTF. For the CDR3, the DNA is TGTGCCAGCAGCTACCAACTCCGAGACAGGGGGCTTGGCTATGGCTACACCTTC.

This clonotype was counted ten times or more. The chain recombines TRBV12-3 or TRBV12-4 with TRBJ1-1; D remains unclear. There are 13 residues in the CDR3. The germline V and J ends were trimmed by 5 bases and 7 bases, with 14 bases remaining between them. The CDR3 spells CASSAFTEDEAFF. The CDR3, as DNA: TGTGCCAGCAGTGCTTTCACGGAAGATGAAGCTTTCTTT.

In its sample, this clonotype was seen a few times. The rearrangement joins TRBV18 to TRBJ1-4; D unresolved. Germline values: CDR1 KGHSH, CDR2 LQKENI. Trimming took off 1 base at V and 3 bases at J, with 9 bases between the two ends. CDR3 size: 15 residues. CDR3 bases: TGTGCCAGCTCACCACAACAAGGGCCTAATGAAAAACTGTTTTTT. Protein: CASSPQQGPNEKLFF.

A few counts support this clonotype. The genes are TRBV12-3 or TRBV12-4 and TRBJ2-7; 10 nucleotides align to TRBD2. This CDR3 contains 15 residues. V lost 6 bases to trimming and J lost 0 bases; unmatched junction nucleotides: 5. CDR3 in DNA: TGTGCCAGCAGAACCGGGACTAGCGACTCCTACGAGCAGTACTTC. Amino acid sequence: CASRTGTSDSYEQYF.

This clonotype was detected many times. CDR3 bases: TGCAGTGCTCGACAGCCCGTCTCCTACGAGCAGTACTTC. Its protein is CSARQPVSYEQYF. This chain links TRBV20-1 with TRBJ2-7; D is possibly TRBD1 (5 bases). CDR1 is DFQATT and CDR2 is SNEGSKA in the germline V gene (reference sequence). The CDR3 runs to 13 residues. V lost 5 bases and J 0 bases, leaving 11 bases between the germline ends.

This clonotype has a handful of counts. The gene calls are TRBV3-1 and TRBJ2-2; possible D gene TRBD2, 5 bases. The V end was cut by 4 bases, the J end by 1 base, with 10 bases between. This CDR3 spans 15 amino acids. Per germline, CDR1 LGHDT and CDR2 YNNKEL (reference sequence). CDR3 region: CASSRFGGNTGELFF. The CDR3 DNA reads TGTGCCAGCAGCCGGTTCGGAGGGAACACCGGGGAGCTGTTTTTT. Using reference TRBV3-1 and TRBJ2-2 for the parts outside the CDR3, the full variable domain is DTAVSQTPKYLVTQMGNDKSIKCEQNLGHDTMYWYKQDSKKFLKIMFSYNNKELIINETVPNRFSPKSPDKAHLNLHINSLELGDSAVYFCASSRFGGNTGELFFGEGSRLTVL.

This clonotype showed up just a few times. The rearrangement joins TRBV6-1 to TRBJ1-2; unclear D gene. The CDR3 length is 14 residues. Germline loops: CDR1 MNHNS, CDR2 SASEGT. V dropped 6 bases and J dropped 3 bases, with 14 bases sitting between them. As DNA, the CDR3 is TGTGCCAGCAGCAACCTTGGCGGGGACTATGGCTACACCTTC. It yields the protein CASSNLGGDYGYTF.

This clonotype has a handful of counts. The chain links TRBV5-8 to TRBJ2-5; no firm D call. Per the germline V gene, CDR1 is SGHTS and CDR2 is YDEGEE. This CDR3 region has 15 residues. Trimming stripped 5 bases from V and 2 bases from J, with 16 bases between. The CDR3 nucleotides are TGTGCCAGCAGAACGACCTCGGGTTGGCAAGAGACCCAGTACTTC. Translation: CASRTTSGWQETQYF.

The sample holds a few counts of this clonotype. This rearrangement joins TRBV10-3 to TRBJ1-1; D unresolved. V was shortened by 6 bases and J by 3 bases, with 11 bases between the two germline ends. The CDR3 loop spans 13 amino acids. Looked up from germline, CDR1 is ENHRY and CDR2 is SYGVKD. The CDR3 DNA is TGTGCCATCAGGGTAACTTCGGACACTGAAGCTTTCTTT. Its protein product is CAIRVTSDTEAFF.

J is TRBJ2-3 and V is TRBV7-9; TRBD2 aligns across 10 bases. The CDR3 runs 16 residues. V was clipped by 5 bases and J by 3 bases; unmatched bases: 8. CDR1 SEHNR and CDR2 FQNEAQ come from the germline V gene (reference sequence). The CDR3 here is CASSHGTSAQTDTQYF. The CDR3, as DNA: TGTGCCAGCAGCCACGGGACTAGCGCCCAGACAGATACGCAGTATTTT. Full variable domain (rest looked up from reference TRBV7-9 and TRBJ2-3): DTGVSQNPRHKITKRGQNVTFRCDPISEHNRLYWYRQTLGQGPEFLTYFQNEAQLEKSRLLSDRFSAERPKGSFSTLEIQRTEQGDSAMYLCASSHGTSAQTDTQYFGPGTRLTVL.

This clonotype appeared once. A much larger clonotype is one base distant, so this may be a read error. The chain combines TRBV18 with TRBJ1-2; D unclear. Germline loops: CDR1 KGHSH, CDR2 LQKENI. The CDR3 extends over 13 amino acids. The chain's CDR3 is CASSPLVDEGCTF. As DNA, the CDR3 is TGTGCCAGCTCACCACTAGTCGATGAGGGCTGCACCTTC.

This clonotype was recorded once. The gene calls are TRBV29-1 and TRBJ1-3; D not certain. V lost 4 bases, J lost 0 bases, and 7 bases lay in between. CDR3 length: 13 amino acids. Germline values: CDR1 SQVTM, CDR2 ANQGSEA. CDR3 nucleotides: TGCAGCGTTGGTGGAGACTCTGGAAACACCATATATTTT. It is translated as CSVGGDSGNTIYF.

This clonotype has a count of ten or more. This chain's CDR3 is CASSYSSRGSGNTIYF. The DNA for the CDR3 is TGTGCCAGCAGTTACTCGTCCAGGGGCTCTGGAAACACCATATATTTT. The chain is built from TRBV6-6 and TRBJ1-3; D perhaps matches TRBD1 (6 bases). CDR3 size: 16 residues. The V gene's germline CDR1 is MNHNY and CDR2 SVGAGI (reference sequence). The ends were cut back, 0 bases at V and 0 bases at J, with 9 bases in the middle.

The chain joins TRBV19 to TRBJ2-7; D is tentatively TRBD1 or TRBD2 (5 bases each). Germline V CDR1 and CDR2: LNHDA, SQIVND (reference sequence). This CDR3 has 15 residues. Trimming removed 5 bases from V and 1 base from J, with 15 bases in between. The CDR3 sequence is CASSLGTQRSYEQYF. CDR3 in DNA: TGTGCCAGTAGTCTCGGGACCCAGCGGTCCTACGAGCAGTACTTC.

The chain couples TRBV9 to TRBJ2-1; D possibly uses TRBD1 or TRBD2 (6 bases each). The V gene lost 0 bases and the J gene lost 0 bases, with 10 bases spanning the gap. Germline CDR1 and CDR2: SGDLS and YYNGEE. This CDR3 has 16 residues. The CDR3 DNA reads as TGTGCCAGCAGCGTAGGAGGGGGGAGCTCCTACAATGAGCAGTTCTTC. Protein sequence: CASSVGGGSSYNEQFF. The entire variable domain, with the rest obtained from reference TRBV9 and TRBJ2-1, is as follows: DSGVTQTPKHLITATGQRVTLRCSPRSGDLSVYWYQQSLDQGLQFLIQYYNGEERAKGNILERFSAQQFPDLHSELNLSSLELGDSALYFCASSVGGGSSYNEQFFGPGTRLTVL.

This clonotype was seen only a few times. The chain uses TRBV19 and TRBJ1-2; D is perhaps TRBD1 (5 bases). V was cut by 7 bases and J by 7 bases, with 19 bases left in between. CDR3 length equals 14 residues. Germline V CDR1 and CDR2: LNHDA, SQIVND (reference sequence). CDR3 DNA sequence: TGTGCCAGTACCCCACCGGGGGTAGGGGCTGGCTACACCTTC. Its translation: CASTPPGVGAGYTF.

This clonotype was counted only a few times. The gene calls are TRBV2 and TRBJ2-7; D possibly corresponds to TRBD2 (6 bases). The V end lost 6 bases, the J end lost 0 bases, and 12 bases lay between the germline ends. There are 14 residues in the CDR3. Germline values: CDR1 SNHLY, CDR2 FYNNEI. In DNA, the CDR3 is TGTGCCAGCAGGACGGAGGGCATCTCCTACGAGCAGTACTTC. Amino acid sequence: CASRTEGISYEQYF.

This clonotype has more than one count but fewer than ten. For the CDR3, the DNA is TGTGCCAGCAGTTACTCAGGGAGGAATTCACCCCTCCACTTT. Translation gives CASSYSGRNSPLHF. The chain uses TRBV6-2 or TRBV6-3 and TRBJ1-6; D uncertain. This CDR3 is 14 amino acids long. V was pared by 0 bases and J by 7 bases, with 7 bases between. CDR1 is MNHEY, CDR2 SVGEGT, per germline.

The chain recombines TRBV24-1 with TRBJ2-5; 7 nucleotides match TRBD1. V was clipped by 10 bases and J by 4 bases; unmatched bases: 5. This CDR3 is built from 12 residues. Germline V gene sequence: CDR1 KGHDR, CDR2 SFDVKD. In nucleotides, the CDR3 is TGTGCCACAGGGGGCGCGGGAGAGACCCAGTACTTC. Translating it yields CATGGAGETQYF.

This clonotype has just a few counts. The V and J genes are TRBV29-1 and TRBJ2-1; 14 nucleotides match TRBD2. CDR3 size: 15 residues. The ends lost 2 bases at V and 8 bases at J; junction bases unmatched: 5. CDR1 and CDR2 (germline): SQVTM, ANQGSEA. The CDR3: CSVERTSGGSDEQFF. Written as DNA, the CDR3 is TGCAGCGTTGAACGGACTAGCGGGGGGAGCGATGAGCAGTTCTTC.

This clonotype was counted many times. As DNA, the CDR3 is TGTGCCAGCAGTGAAAGGATTTTGACACCTGAGCAGTACTTC. This sequence encodes CASSERILTPEQYF. This chain uses TRBV2 with TRBJ2-7; D is unresolved. Germline-derived CDR1 and CDR2 are SNHLY and FYNNEI. V lost 2 bases, J lost 7 bases, and 15 bases lay in between. The CDR3 extends over 14 amino acids.

This CDR3 reads CASSPTTGSGNTIYF. For the CDR3, the DNA is TGTGCCAGCAGTCCAACGACAGGTTCTGGAAACACCATATATTTT. The V gene is TRBV28, the J gene TRBJ1-3, with D tentatively TRBD1 (6 bases). The germline gives CDR1 MDHEN, CDR2 SYDVKM. The CDR3 sequence is 15 residues long. V lost 5 bases and J lost 1, with 12 bases in between.